These 18 T cell receptor beta chains share one sample of origin, sequenced in a study of blood T cell repertoires in COVID-19. Here immunoSEQ multiplex PCR was the method, and the copy in TCRdb shows in-frame clones only, minus some. The sample lists 150,000 to 200,000 clones, approximately 83% occurring once. Sequenced material: PBMCs or T cells enriched from blood (not recorded which). These receptors came from an older woman who had recovered from COVID-19.

The chain couples TRBV6-1 to TRBJ2-3; 9 bases are a match to TRBD2. The germline V gene encodes CDR1 MNHNS and CDR2 SASEGT. The V gene end was trimmed by 3 bases and the J gene end by 5 bases; junction bases not matched to a gene: 9. This CDR3 has 16 amino acids. The CDR3 DNA is TGTGCCAGCAGTGAGGGGCTAGCGGGGACTAAAGATACGCAGTATTTT. This codes for CASSEGLAGTKDTQYF.

The rearrangement links TRBV10-3 to TRBJ2-2; 8 nucleotides line up with TRBD2. V dropped 0 bases and J dropped 7; count of bases not matched to a gene: 7. The CDR3 is made up of 16 amino acids. Germline CDR1 ENHRY, CDR2 SYGVKD. CDR3 DNA sequence: TGTGCCATCAGTGAGTCACCGGGAGGGGAAGTCGGGGAGCTGTTTTTT. It codes for CAISESPGGEVGELFF.

Written as DNA, the CDR3 is TGTGCCAGCAGCAATAGGGGATCACGGAGCGGGAGGGTCAAAAACATTCAGTACTTC. Residues: CASSNRGSRSGRVKNIQYF. The rearrangement links TRBV21-1 to TRBJ2-4; the D call TRBD2 from the table was never checked on the DNA. TRBV21-1 is annotated as a pseudogene. The CDR3 runs to 19 residues.

The rearrangement joins TRBV7-9 to TRBJ1-6, with 7 nucleotides matching TRBD1. The CDR3 is 14 residues long. The germline V gene encodes CDR1 SEHNR and CDR2 FQNEAQ (reference sequence). J was trimmed by 5 bases and V by 6 bases; bases with no gene match: 4. The CDR3 region has the DNA TGTGCCAGCAGTCGTACAGGGGATAATTCACCCCTCCACTTT. Amino acids: CASSRTGDNSPLHF.

The genes are TRBV4-1 and TRBJ2-3; TRBD2 agrees at 9 bases. Trimming cost V 4 bases and J 0 bases; bases outside gene matches: 5. This CDR3 contains 16 residues. Per germline, CDR1 MGHRA and CDR2 YSYEKL. CDR3 region: CASSPSGATSTDTQYF. The CDR3 DNA is TGCGCCAGCAGCCCTAGCGGGGCTACTAGCACAGATACGCAGTATTTT.

The chain combines TRBV2 with TRBJ1-1, with TRBD1 as a possible D gene (5 bases). Germline values: CDR1 SNHLY, CDR2 FYNNEI. The CDR3 loop spans 12 amino acids. V shed 0 bases and J shed 11 bases, with 10 bases lying between them. Here the CDR3 reads CASSEAGSGAFF. The CDR3 bases are TGTGCCAGCAGTGAAGCTGGGTCAGGGGCTTTCTTT.

V is TRBV28 and J is TRBJ2-7; D is unclear. From germline, CDR1 is MDHEN and CDR2 SYDVKM. The length of the CDR3 is 10 residues. Between the trimmed V and J ends, which lost 5 bases and 7 bases, there was a span of 6 bases. Here the CDR3 DNA reads TGTGCCAGCAGTGCTATAGAGCAGTACTTC. Protein sequence: CASSAIEQYF.

CDR3 nucleotides: TGTGCCAGTACCTCATTACAGGGATATCAGCCCCAGCATTTT. Its protein is CASTSLQGYQPQHF. J is TRBJ1-5 and V is TRBV19, with TRBD1 as a possible D gene (6 bases). The V gene's germline CDR1 is LNHDA and CDR2 SQIVND (reference sequence). V was cut by 7 bases and J by 5 bases, with 15 bases left in between. CDR3 length equals 14 residues.

The chain is built from TRBV4-1 and TRBJ2-3; 12 nucleotides match TRBD2. V was pared by 0 bases and J by 7 bases, with 8 bases of the junction left unmatched. The CDR3 runs to 17 residues. The V gene's germline CDR1 is MGHRA and CDR2 YSYEKL. The DNA for the CDR3 is TGCGCCAGCAGCCAAGATCCTCCTAGCGGGGGGGTGAATACGCAGTATTTT. It encodes CASSQDPPSGGVNTQYF.

This clone was seen only a few times. The chain is built from TRBV4-2 and TRBJ1-1, with D tentatively TRBD1 (5 bases). There are 14 residues in the CDR3. Germline V gene data show CDR1 as LGHNA and CDR2 as YNFKEQ. V lost 1 base to trimming and J lost 5 bases, with 11 bases between them. DNA for the CDR3: TGTGCCAGCAGCCAAGGTGGGGAGGGGACTGAAGCTTTCTTT. Translated: CASSQGGEGTEAFF.

In the case of this clone: This likely comes from a read error, as the CDR3 has no conserved phenylalanine or tryptophan at its end. The limits of the CDR3 on the DNA are not certain, so only TCRdb's listed CDR3 is given. This rearrangement joins TRBV10-3 to TRBJ1-5. The CDR3 is 21 residues long, counting both termini. Germline assignment: CDR1 ENHRY and CDR2 SYGVKD. CDR3 sequence reads: CAISESGRGAEGGELRRGALG.

The rearrangement uses TRBV5-1 and TRBJ2-7; 7 nucleotides agree with TRBD1. Germline CDR1 is SGHRS and CDR2 is YFSETQ. This CDR3 is built from 15 residues. The V segment lost 2 bases and the J segment 3 bases; nucleotides outside the gene matches: 8. CDR3 DNA: TGCGCCAGCAGCTTAGGACAGGTTCCCCTCTACGAGCAGTACTTC. This translates into CASSLGQVPLYEQYF.

The rearrangement joins TRBV5-1 to TRBJ1-4, with D unresolved. Germline V gives CDR1 SGHRS, CDR2 YFSETQ. The CDR3 contains 15 residues. Between the trimmed V and J ends, which lost 0 bases and 5 bases, there was a span of 11 bases. CDR3 protein: CASSLAGRSNEKLFF. In DNA, the CDR3 is TGCGCCAGCAGCTTGGCTGGGAGGAGCAATGAAAAACTGTTTTTT. Based on the CDR3 plus reference TRBV5-1 and TRBJ1-4, the full variable domain is KAGVTQTPRYLIKTRGQQVTLSCSPISGHRSVSWYQQTPGQGLQFLFEYFSETQRNKGNFPGRFSGRQFSNSRSEMNVSTLELGDSALYLCASSLAGRSNEKLFFGSGTQLSVL.

The count of this clone is one. The chain joins TRBV5-5 to TRBJ1-1; 8 positions agree with TRBD1. Germline-derived CDR1 and CDR2 are SGHKS and YYEKEE (reference sequence). V lost 1 base and J lost 1; bases outside the gene matches: 3. The CDR3 spans 15 residues. The CDR3 DNA is TGTGCCAGCAGCTTGCAGACAGGGGCGAACACTGAAGCTTTCTTT. It yields the protein CASSLQTGANTEAFF.

The chain joins TRBV7-2 to TRBJ2-7; a possible D gene is TRBD1 (6 bases). This CDR3 is built from 14 residues. Germline V lookup: CDR1 SGHTA, CDR2 FQGNSA. Trimming removed 4 bases at V and 0 bases at J, with 10 bases between. CDR3 in DNA: TGTGCCAGCAGCTGGGGACATAGCTCCTACGAGCAGTACTTC. It specifies CASSWGHSSYEQYF.

The V and J genes are TRBV27 and TRBJ2-3, with D tentatively TRBD2 (5 bases). The germline V gene has CDR1 MNHEY and CDR2 SMNVEV (reference sequence). V lost 5 bases and J 4 bases, leaving 13 bases between the germline ends. CDR3 length equals 14 residues. CDR3 amino acids: CASSPRVWADTQYF. The CDR3 nucleotides read TGTGCCAGCAGTCCGCGGGTATGGGCAGATACGCAGTATTTT.

The CDR3 here is CASNVRTGVYEQYF. The CDR3 DNA is TGTGCCAGCAATGTCAGGACAGGGGTTTACGAGCAGTACTTC. V gene TRBV2 combines with J gene TRBJ2-7; 9 positions match TRBD1. V dropped 7 bases and J dropped 4; count of bases not matched to a gene: 8. Germline values: CDR1 SNHLY, CDR2 FYNNEI. The CDR3 runs to 14 residues.

The chain employs TRBV5-1 and TRBJ2-2; 7 nucleotides match TRBD1. Trimming took 2 bases from V and 2 from J; bases not matched to a gene: 3. The CDR3 has 15 amino acids. Germline V lookup: CDR1 SGHRS, CDR2 YFSETQ. The CDR3 reads CASSLTGVNTGELFF. CDR3 DNA sequence: TGCGCCAGCAGCTTAACAGGGGTAAACACCGGGGAGCTGTTTTTT.